This T cell receptor (beta chain) was identified in a study of identical twins. TCRdb analysed the 5' RACE reads with MiXCR anew, one entry per CDR3 protein. Of 450,000 to 500,000 distinct CDR3 sequences in the sample, 14% were seen once. V trimming: 2 bases; J trimming: 4 bases; junction bases outside the gene matches: 4. The CDR3 consists of 16 residues. CDR1 is ENHRY, CDR2 SYGVKD, per germline. This clonotype was recorded at least ten times. These data were likewise used in another study, on yellow fever vaccine responses in identical twins.

The chain couples TRBV10-3 to TRBJ2-3; 12 bases line up with TRBD1. The clonotype comes from a woman between 18 and 29 years old in good health. Sequencing input: CD4+ T cells sorted from blood. The CDR3: CAISEPGQGASDTQYF. Written as DNA, the CDR3 is TGTGCCATCAGTGAGCCGGGACAGGGGGCCTCAGATACGCAGTATTTT.